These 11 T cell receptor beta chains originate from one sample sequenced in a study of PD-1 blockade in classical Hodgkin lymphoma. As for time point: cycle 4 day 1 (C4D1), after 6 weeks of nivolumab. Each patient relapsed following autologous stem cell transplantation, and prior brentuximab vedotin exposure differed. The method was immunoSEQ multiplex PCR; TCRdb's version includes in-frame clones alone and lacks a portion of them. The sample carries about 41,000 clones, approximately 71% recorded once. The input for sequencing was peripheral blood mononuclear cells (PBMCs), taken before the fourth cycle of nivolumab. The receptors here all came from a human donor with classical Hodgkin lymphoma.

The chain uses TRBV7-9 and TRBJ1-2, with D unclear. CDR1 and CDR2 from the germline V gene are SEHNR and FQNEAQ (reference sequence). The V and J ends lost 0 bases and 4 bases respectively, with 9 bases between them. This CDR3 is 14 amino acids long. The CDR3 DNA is TGTGCCAGCAGCTTAGCGCAAAGTTCCTATGGCTACACCTTC. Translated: CASSLAQSSYGYTF.

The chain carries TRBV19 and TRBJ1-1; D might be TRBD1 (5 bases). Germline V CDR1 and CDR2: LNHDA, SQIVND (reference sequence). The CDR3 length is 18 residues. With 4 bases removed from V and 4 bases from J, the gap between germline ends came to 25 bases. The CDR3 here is CASSTTPPWGVSGTEAFF. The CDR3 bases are TGTGCCAGTAGTACCACTCCCCCATGGGGCGTATCGGGCACTGAAGCTTTCTTT.

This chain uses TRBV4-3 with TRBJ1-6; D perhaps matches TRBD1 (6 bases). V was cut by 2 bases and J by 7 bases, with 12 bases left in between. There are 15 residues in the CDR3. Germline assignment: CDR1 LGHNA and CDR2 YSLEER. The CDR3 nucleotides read TGCGCCAGCAGCCAATATAAACAGGGCAATTCACCCCTCCACTTT. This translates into CASSQYKQGNSPLHF.

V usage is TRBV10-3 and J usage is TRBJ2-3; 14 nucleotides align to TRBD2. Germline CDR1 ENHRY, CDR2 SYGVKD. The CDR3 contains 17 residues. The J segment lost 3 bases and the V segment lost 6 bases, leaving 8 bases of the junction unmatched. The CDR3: CAISLTSGGAGTDTQYF. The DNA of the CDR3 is TGTGCCATCAGCTTGACTAGCGGGGGGGCCGGAACAGATACGCAGTATTTT.

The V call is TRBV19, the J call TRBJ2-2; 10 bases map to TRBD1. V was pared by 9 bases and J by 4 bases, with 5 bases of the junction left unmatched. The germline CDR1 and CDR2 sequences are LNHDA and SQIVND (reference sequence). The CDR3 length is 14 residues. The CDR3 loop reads CASLRTGGTGELFF. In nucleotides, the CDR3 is TGTGCCAGCCTCCGGACAGGGGGCACCGGGGAGCTGTTTTTT.

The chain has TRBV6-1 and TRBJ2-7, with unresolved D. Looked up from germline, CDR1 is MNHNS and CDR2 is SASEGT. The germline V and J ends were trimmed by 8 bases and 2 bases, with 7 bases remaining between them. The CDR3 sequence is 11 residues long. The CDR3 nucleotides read TGTGCCAGCGGGTGGGCCTACGAGCAGTACTTC. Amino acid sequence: CASGWAYEQYF.

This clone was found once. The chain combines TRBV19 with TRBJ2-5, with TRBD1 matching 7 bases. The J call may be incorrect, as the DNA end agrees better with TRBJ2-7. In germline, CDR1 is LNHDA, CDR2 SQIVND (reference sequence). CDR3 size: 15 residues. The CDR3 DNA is TGTGCCAGTAGTATGCTGACAGGGATCGCCTACGAGCAGTACTTC. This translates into CASSMLTGIAYEQYF.

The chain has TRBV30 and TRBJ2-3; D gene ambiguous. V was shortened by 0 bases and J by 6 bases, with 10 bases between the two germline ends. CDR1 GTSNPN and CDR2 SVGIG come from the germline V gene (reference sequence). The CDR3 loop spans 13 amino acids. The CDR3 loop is CAWSVGSGDTQYF. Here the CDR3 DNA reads TGTGCCTGGAGTGTGGGCTCCGGGGATACGCAGTATTTT.

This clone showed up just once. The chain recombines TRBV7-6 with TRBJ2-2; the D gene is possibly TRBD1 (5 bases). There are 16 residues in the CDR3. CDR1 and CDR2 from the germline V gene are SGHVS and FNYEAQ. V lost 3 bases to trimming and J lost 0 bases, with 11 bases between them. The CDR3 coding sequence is TGTGCCAGCAGCTTTCGTGGACACCCGAACACCGGGGAGCTGTTTTTT. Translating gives CASSFRGHPNTGELFF.

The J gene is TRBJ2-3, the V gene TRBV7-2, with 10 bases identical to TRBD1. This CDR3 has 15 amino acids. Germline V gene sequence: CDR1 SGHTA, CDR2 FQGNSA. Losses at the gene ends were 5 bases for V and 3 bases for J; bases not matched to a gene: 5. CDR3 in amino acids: CASSIRGQGTDTQYF. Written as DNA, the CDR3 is TGTGCCAGCAGCATCCGGGGACAGGGGACAGATACGCAGTATTTT.

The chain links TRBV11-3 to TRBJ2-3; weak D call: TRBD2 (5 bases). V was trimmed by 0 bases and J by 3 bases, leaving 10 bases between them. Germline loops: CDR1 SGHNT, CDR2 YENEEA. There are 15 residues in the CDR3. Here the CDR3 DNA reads TGTGCCAGCAGCTTAGATTCGACGGGAACAGATACGCAGTATTTT. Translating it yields CASSLDSTGTDTQYF. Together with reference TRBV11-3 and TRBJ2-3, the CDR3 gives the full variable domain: EAGVVQSPRYKIIEKKQPVAFWCNPISGHNTLYWYLQNLGQGPELLIRYENEEAVDDSQLPKDRFSAERLKGVDSTLKIQPAELGDSAVYLCASSLDSTGTDTQYFGPGTRLTVL.